The entry below gives a single T cell receptor (beta chain) sequence along with its context. The target of this receptor is not known. A read error may account for a junction end that differs from germline. These data originate in a study of shared clonotypes between healthy human individuals (dated by TCRdb to the early 2020s). About the investigation overall: The cohort comprised a couple of women and three men aged 18 to 49 years. For each donor, CD4 naive and CD4 memory were each run on three plates, CD8 naive on two plates, and CD8 memory on one plate. To estimate repertoire size and how much clonotypes are shared between individuals, the study performed deep sequencing of blood TCR repertoires from five healthy adults. To increase sequencing depth and limit assay-specific biases, different laboratories used diverse techniques to prepare libraries and sequence TCR repertoires. Per donor, leukapheresis produced somewhere between about 0.85 and 8.9 billion PBMCs.

The germline V gene (reference sequence) gives CDR1 as MNHNY and CDR2 as SVGAGI. There are 14 amino acids in the CDR3, from cysteine to phenylalanine inclusive. The retained sequence is limited to the CDR3, 42 bases, with the frame set at the first base. Healthy HIV-negative adults with no recently reported acute infections or vaccinations were included as donors. Every donor was a Caucasian adult living in Nashville, Tennessee, USA. Magnetic negative selection was used to enrich CD4+ T cells, after which naive cells were positively selected on CD45RA and the negative fraction became the memory subset. Blood was collected by leukapheresis, and PBMCs were isolated by Ficoll-Histopaque density gradient centrifugation and then cryopreserved in liquid nitrogen vapor phase. Purity and quantity of every magnetically sorted T cell population were checked by analytical flow cytometry. Genomic DNA was isolated from each sorted fraction and quantified by UV absorbance on a Nanodrop 2000c.

Using the deep immunoSEQ assay, multiplex PCR amplified TCR CDR3 regions from genomic DNA. Extracted genomic DNA from each cell subset was distributed evenly across all wells of several immunoSEQ 96-well plates, and each plate was treated as a replicate. Each replicate PCR for sorted subsets received about 200 ng genomic DNA, equal to about 30,000 T cell genomes. Purified libraries were measured with a Qubit 3.0 fluorometer, size-checked on a Bioanalyzer 2100, and measured again with the KAPA Library Quantification kit. Every immunoSEQ 96-well plate was sequenced on a dedicated single-read 150-cycle Illumina NextSeq 550 flow cell. The paper's data handling went like this. Because only junctional sequences without quality scores were contained in the immunoSEQ output, filtering matching that applied to full-length reads could not be performed. Sequences were annotated with PyIR, a Python wrapper for IgBLAST v1.9, and V/J genes and CDR3 were assigned using IMGT germline references. Reads were filtered out if the reads had weak V/J assignments (E-value above 1e-6), no CDR3, stop codons, out-of-frame junctions, or ambiguous translated residues. V3J clonotypes were defined as sequences sharing the same inferred V gene, J gene, and CDR3 amino acid sequence. To compute the percentage overlap between repertoires, the number of shared unique clonotypes was divided by the size of the smaller repertoire. Richness of each repertoire was evaluated using RTK rarefaction, the Chao1 estimator, and Recon v2.1 estimates of unobserved clonotypes. For all TCRbeta clonotypes obtained by the gDNA method from four donors, generation probabilities were computed with OLGA. This immuneACCESS table, as held by TCRdb, lists in-frame sequences with V and J called but not all clones. Of the missing ones, under half trace to an unresolved V gene in checked studies; the others have no known cause. Clonal size and the V and J genes are those of that table, whereas D and trimming came from the DNA. Within this sample are about 990,000 clones, with around 78% of them counted one time only. Clones ranked in the top ten supply around 0.61% of the sample.

Study-level results and caveats: The small number of donors limited the genetic and exposure-history diversity represented. Pairwise subsampling led to the expectation that sequencing depth would affect the degree of clonotype sharing among donors. Rarefaction of sorted-subset datasets indicated incomplete sequencing despite the large sequencing depth. Larger estimated clonotype richness was generally found for naive subsets than for memory subsets. Sharing across several donors was observed for roughly 5% of naive CD4, under 4% of naive CD8, about 2.3% of memory CD4, and over 0.3% of memory CD8 clonotypes. Clonotypes shared by all four sorted-subset donors showed higher generation probabilities than non-shared clonotypes. Sampling was restricted to blood, and TCR repertoires in tissues likely differ from the TCR repertoires found in blood.

The chain uses TRBV6-6 and TRBJ2-4; no D segment can be confidently identified. Sequencing was done on a sample of memory CD4+ T cells from PBMCs. The sample's cell subset or site, from its label and the paper: CD45RA-negative fraction. The clonotype was recovered from a young man in good health. Some clones in this sample may be carry-over from other donors' samples. The CDR3 corresponds to CASSENYSKDIQYF. The nucleotide sequence reads TGTGCCAGCAGCGAAAATTACAGCAAAGACATTCAGTACTTC.